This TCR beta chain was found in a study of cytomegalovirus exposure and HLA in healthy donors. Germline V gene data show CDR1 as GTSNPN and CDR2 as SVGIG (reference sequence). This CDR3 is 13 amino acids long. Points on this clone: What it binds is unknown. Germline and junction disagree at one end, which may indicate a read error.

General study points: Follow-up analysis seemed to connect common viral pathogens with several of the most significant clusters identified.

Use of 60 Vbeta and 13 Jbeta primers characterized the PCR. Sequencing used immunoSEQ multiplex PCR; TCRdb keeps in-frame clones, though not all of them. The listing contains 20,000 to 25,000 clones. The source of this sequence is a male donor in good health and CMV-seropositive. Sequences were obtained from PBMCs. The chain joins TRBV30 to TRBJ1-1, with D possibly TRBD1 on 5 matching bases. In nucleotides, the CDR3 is TGTGCCTGGAGTCTCACGGGCGGGACTGAAGATTTCTTT. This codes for CAWSLTGGTEDFF.